One and the same sample provided the 22 T cell receptor beta chains below, sequenced in a study of T-cell memory formation after mild COVID-19. TCRdb itself ran the 5' RACE reads through MiXCR, one entry per CDR3 protein. Of 180,000 or so distinct CDR3 sequences listed, 9.5% to 13% were seen once; the top ten hold 3% to 4%. The sequenced material came from PBMCs or a T cell subset sorted from them (not recorded which). Receptors were obtained from a man aged 18 to 30 who had mild COVID-19 (a few samples of this study predate the infection). Cell type and time point are not known.

The genes are TRBV19 and TRBJ1-5, with no clear D. Germline-derived CDR1 and CDR2 are LNHDA and SQIVND (reference sequence). The CDR3 totals 15 residues. The V gene lost 6 bases and the J gene lost 7 bases, with 19 bases spanning the gap. The CDR3 here is CASSIYSDFNQPQHF. The CDR3 bases are TGTGCCAGTAGCATATATAGTGATTTTAACCAGCCCCAGCATTTT.

Only a few counts were recorded for this clonotype. The V and J genes are TRBV20-1 and TRBJ2-3; 8 positions match TRBD2. Germline CDR1 and CDR2: DFQATT and SNEGSKA (reference sequence). Unmatched junction bases numbered 13, after V lost 6 bases and J lost 2 bases. The CDR3 covers 16 residues. CDR3 nucleotides: TGCAGTGCCCCCCAGGTCCCAGCGGGGGTCACAGATACGCAGTATTTT. Translated, it gives CSAPQVPAGVTDTQYF.

This clonotype showed up many times. The J gene is TRBJ2-7, the V gene TRBV20-1; D gene ambiguous. The CDR3 spans 11 residues. The V gene lost 1 base and the J gene lost 2 bases, with 3 bases spanning the gap. Germline V CDR1 and CDR2: DFQATT, SNEGSKA (reference sequence). The chain's CDR3 is CSARGTYEQYF. The CDR3 DNA follows: TGCAGTGCTAGAGGGACCTACGAGCAGTACTTC.

The DNA of the CDR3 is TGTGCCAGCACGTCTAACAACTACGAGCAGTACGTC. Its translation: CASTSNNYEQYV. The V gene is TRBV28, the J gene TRBJ2-7; no reliable D call. V lost 7 bases and J 3 bases, leaving 10 bases between the germline ends. Germline CDR1 reads MDHEN; CDR2 reads SYDVKM. The CDR3 runs 12 residues.

CDR3 sequence reads: CASSSRGGLAGLSYEQYF. Here the CDR3 DNA reads TGTGCCAGCAGCTCAAGGGGAGGACTAGCGGGGCTCTCCTACGAGCAGTACTTC. The rearrangement joins TRBV11-2 to TRBJ2-7; TRBD2 agrees at 12 bases. The V gene end was trimmed by 4 bases and the J gene end by 0 bases; junction bases not matched to a gene: 10. CDR1 is SGHAT, CDR2 FQNNGV, per germline. This CDR3 has 18 residues.

The CDR3 DNA reads TGTGCCAGCAGCTTAGGGGGGGACGGCCAAGAGACCCAGTACTTC. It yields the protein CASSLGGDGQETQYF. The rearrangement links TRBV7-9 to TRBJ2-5; tentatively, D is TRBD2 (6 bases). V was clipped by 1 base and J by 1 base, with 10 bases between them. The CDR3 runs to 15 residues. Germline V gene sequence: CDR1 SEHNR, CDR2 FQNEAQ (reference sequence).

This clonotype was observed a few times. The chain is built from TRBV12-3 or TRBV12-4 and TRBJ2-2, with TRBD1 identical over 10 bases. Trimming cost V 3 bases and J 6 bases; bases outside gene matches: 4. The CDR3 length is 15 residues. DNA for the CDR3: TGTGCCAGCAGTTTTCACGGACAGGGGGCCGGGGAGCTGTTTTTT. Encoded protein: CASSFHGQGAGELFF.

This clonotype has more than one count but fewer than ten. This chain links TRBV20-1 with TRBJ2-3, with 11 bases fitting TRBD1. The J segment lost 0 bases and the V segment lost 3 bases, leaving 5 bases of the junction unmatched. Germline V gene sequence: CDR1 DFQATT, CDR2 SNEGSKA (reference sequence). The CDR3 spans 16 residues. CDR3 coding DNA: TGCAGTGCTAGGCGGACAGGGGGCGGGAGCACAGATACGCAGTATTTT. Translated, it gives CSARRTGGGSTDTQYF.

This clonotype turned up a few times. The rearrangement uses TRBV12-3 or TRBV12-4 and TRBJ2-2, with D possibly being TRBD1 or TRBD2 (5 bases each). The CDR3 is made up of 14 amino acids. The germline V and J ends were trimmed by 10 bases and 0 bases, with 12 bases remaining between them. The CDR3 loop is CATERGPNTGELFF. The CDR3 DNA reads as TGTGCCACCGAACGGGGCCCGAACACCGGGGAGCTGTTTTTT.

The chain links TRBV5-5 to TRBJ2-2; tentatively, D is TRBD1 (5 bases). Germline CDR1 reads SGHKS; CDR2 reads YYEKEE (reference sequence). This CDR3 is 16 amino acids long. The V end lost 1 base, the J end lost 1 base, and 11 bases lay between the germline ends. CDR3 amino acids: CASSLRSTENTGELFF. The CDR3 bases are TGTGCCAGCAGCTTGAGATCGACAGAGAACACCGGGGAGCTGTTTTTT. The entire variable domain, with the rest obtained from reference TRBV5-5 and TRBJ2-2, is as follows: DAGVTQSPTHLIKTRGQQVTLRCSPISGHKSVSWYQQVLGQGPQFIFQYYEKEERGRGNFPDRFSARQFPNYSSELNVNALLLGDSALYLCASSLRSTENTGELFFGEGSRLTVL.

This clonotype occurred a few times. The chain links TRBV4-3 to TRBJ1-6; 10 positions match TRBD1. CDR1 is LGHNA, CDR2 YSLEER, per germline. This CDR3 comprises 18 residues. V shed 5 bases, J shed 10 bases, and the junction held 17 bases outside the gene matches. The CDR3 DNA follows: TGCGCCAGCAGCGCGCGACCCGCCGGGACAGGGGTTGACTCACCCCTCCACTTT. Translation: CASSARPAGTGVDSPLHF.

The rearrangement links TRBV6-6 to TRBJ2-3, with D hard to call. The CDR3 runs 13 residues. Trimming left V 5 bases short and J 0 bases short, with 6 bases between. CDR1 is MNHNY and CDR2 is SVGAGI in the germline V gene (reference sequence). The CDR3 nucleotides are TGTGCCAGCAGTACTCCCAGCACAGATACGCAGTATTTT. Protein: CASSTPSTDTQYF.

This clonotype was observed a handful of times. The chain employs TRBV9 and TRBJ1-2; weak D call: TRBD1 (6 bases). V was pared by 4 bases and J by 8 bases, with 18 bases between. Germline CDR1 reads SGDLS; CDR2 reads YYNGEE. There are 14 residues in the CDR3. The DNA of the CDR3 is TGTGCCAGCAGCCGAGAGACAGGTTTGGTGGGCTACACCTTC. It specifies CASSRETGLVGYTF.

This sequence joins TRBV2 and TRBJ1-1, with 7 nucleotides matching TRBD1. The CDR3 covers 12 residues. The germline V gene encodes CDR1 SNHLY and CDR2 FYNNEI. V trimming: 9 bases; J trimming: 2 bases; junction bases outside the gene matches: 3. Here the CDR3 DNA reads TGTGCCAGACGGGACAGTAACACTGAAGCTTTCTTT. It is translated as CARRDSNTEAFF.

The sample holds a few counts of this clonotype. The gene calls are TRBV20-1 and TRBJ2-7; D tentatively fits TRBD1 or TRBD2 (5 bases each). Germline CDR1 is DFQATT and CDR2 is SNEGSKA (reference sequence). V lost 4 bases, J lost 4 bases, and 11 bases lay in between. The length of the CDR3 is 12 residues. The CDR3 DNA sequence: TGCAGTGCTAAATCGGGACCTTACGAGCAGTACGTC. Amino acid sequence: CSAKSGPYEQYV.

The chain joins TRBV3-1 to TRBJ2-5; 10 bases are a match to TRBD1. CDR1 and CDR2 (germline): LGHDT, YNNKEL (reference sequence). V shed 1 base, J shed 5 bases, and the junction held 4 bases outside the gene matches. This CDR3 contains 15 residues. The CDR3 sequence is CASSQGGTGVETQYF. In nucleotides, the CDR3 is TGTGCCAGCAGCCAAGGTGGGACAGGGGTTGAGACCCAGTACTTC.

There are many counts of this clonotype. This sequence joins TRBV5-1 and TRBJ2-5; D is unclear. V was trimmed by 0 bases and J by 5 bases, leaving 11 bases between them. Germline V gene sequence: CDR1 SGHRS, CDR2 YFSETQ. The CDR3 covers 14 residues. Here the CDR3 reads CASSLGGARETQYF. CDR3 DNA: TGCGCCAGCAGCTTGGGTGGCGCGAGGGAGACCCAGTACTTC.

This clonotype is a singleton in its sample. The J gene is TRBJ2-2, the V gene TRBV6-5; either TRBD1 or TRBD2 may fit D (7 bases each). The germline V gene has CDR1 MNHEY and CDR2 SVGAGI. The CDR3 totals 19 residues. Trimming pared 5 bases from V and 5 bases from J, leaving 27 bases between. DNA of the CDR3: TGTGCCAGCAGTACACTACGCCAAGAATCAGGGGGAGGGACCGGGGAGCTGTTTTTT. Translation gives CASSTLRQESGGGTGELFF.

The gene calls are TRBV7-8 and TRBJ1-1; the D is unclear. This CDR3 contains 14 residues. V was cut by 2 bases and J by 3 bases, with 10 bases left in between. Germline V gene data show CDR1 as SGHVS and CDR2 as FQNEAQ. The CDR3 nucleotides are TGTGCCAGCAGCTTATATAGCGGGTACACTGAAGCTTTCTTT. It translates to CASSLYSGYTEAFF.

This clonotype has just a few counts. The chain combines TRBV4-1 with TRBJ1-1; perhaps TRBD1 as D (6 bases). V lost 7 bases and J 2 bases, leaving 14 bases between the germline ends. CDR1 is MGHRA, CDR2 YSYEKL, per germline. This CDR3 region has 14 residues. The CDR3 nucleotides are TGCGCCAGCAAACAGACAGGAGGTAACACTGAAGCTTTCTTT. Its protein is CASKQTGGNTEAFF.

The chain employs TRBV5-1 and TRBJ2-2, with TRBD2 matching over 8 bases. This CDR3 contains 16 residues. V shed 1 base and J 5 bases; nucleotides not matched to a gene: 7. Germline V CDR1 and CDR2: SGHRS, YFSETQ. The CDR3 protein is CASSLQRGSSTGELFF. DNA of the CDR3: TGCGCCAGCAGCTTGCAGCGGGGGTCCAGTACCGGGGAGCTGTTTTTT.

This clonotype was counted a few times. The gene calls are TRBV7-2 and TRBJ2-3; 9 nucleotides match TRBD2. V gave up 7 bases and J gave up 6 bases; unmatched junction bases: 8. Germline V CDR1 and CDR2: SGHTA, FQGNSA. CDR3 length equals 14 residues. The DNA of the CDR3 is TGTGCCAGCACACAAATAGCGGGGGTGGATACGCAGTATTTT. The encoded protein is CASTQIAGVDTQYF. Using reference TRBV7-2 and TRBJ2-3 for the parts outside the CDR3, the full variable domain is GAGVSQSPSNKVTEKGKDVELRCDPISGHTALYWYRQSLGQGLEFLIYFQGNSAPDKSGLPSDRFSAERTGGSVSTLTIQRTQQEDSAVYLCASTQIAGVDTQYFGPGTRLTVL.